This T cell receptor (beta chain) came from a study of early T cells in non-severe SARS-CoV-2 infection. CDR3 length: 16 amino acids. J lost 4 bases, V lost 6 bases, and 13 bases had no gene match. Individual cDNA molecules each received unique molecular identifiers attached to them. TCRdb recomputed calls from the 5' RACE reads with MiXCR, one row per CDR3 protein. Altogether 60,000 to 75,000 distinct CDR3 sequences are present, more than 10% being singletons, with the ten largest covering roughly 4.3%. The study's findings and limits: In VDJdb matching, anti-spike CD8 responses were favored while private and CD4 specificities went missing.

As concerns this clonotype: Its target is unknown.

The chain has TRBV12-3 or TRBV12-4 and TRBJ2-5, with 8 bases fitting TRBD2. This receptor was taken from an adult who was a healthcare worker with PCR-confirmed SARS-CoV-2 infection or an uninfected control (not recorded which). Sequenced input: whole blood. The CDR3 sequence is CASSPRASGLTETQYF. CDR3 bases: TGTGCCAGCAGCCCTAGGGCTAGCGGGCTTACAGAGACCCAGTACTTC.